This T cell receptor beta chain was observed in a study of spatial heterogeneity in lung cancer. Across the whole study: More beta-chain than alpha-chain sequences were consistently detected.

Individual TCR cDNA molecules each bore their own unique molecular identifier. TCRdb re-called the 5' RACE reads with MiXCR, one entry per CDR3 protein. The sample has 30,000 to 35,000 distinct CDR3 sequences, 10% seen once. The time point denotes: blood at routine non-recurrence follow-up after resection. No cells were sorted before sequencing. The whole RNA sequenced was extracted from tumor, nontumor lung or frozen PBMC. Trimming removed 6 bases at V and 1 base at J, with 6 bases between. This CDR3 is 12 amino acids long. This receptor was taken from a female donor with early-stage non-small cell lung cancer. The rearrangement uses TRBV12-3 or TRBV12-4 and TRBJ1-1; D uncertain. The specimen comprised PBMCs, sampled at follow-up. CDR3 sequence reads: CASRRQNTEAFF. Here the CDR3 DNA reads TGTGCCAGCAGGAGACAGAACACTGAAGCTTTCTTT.